This entry is about one T cell receptor beta chain. Its antigen remains unknown. The junction shows a germline mismatch at one end, possibly a read error. How the authors handled the data: Filtering differed for immunoSEQ, which gave only junction sequences without quality scores. Sequenced by immunoSEQ multiplex PCR; TCRdb stores in-frame clones only, minus some. The DNA gave D and trimming, while V, J and clone size come from that table. The sample has hundreds of thousands of clones; more than 95% are singletons. This entry comes from a study of shared clonotypes between healthy human individuals. Study-wide findings and caveats: Rarefaction gave evidence that sorted-subset sequencing remained incomplete despite large depth. Among donors, clonotype sharing was expected to be affected by sequencing depth. Between a handful of donors, naive CD4 clonotypes were shared at a level of around 5.2%.

Germline V gene sequence: CDR1 MNHEY, CDR2 SVGAGI. This CDR3 spans 14 amino acids. V and J are TRBV6-5 and TRBJ1-1; 7 bases map to TRBD1. The specimen was naive CD4+ T cells sorted from blood. Stated subset: CD45RA+ positively selected. The receptor's source is a woman aged 25 to 39 in good health. The CDR3 reads CASSRDRENPEAFF. CDR3 coding DNA: TGTGCCAGCAGTCGAGACAGGGAGAACCCTGAAGCTTTCTTT.